This T cell receptor beta chain was captured by sequencing in a study of CD8 T cells in ankylosing spondylitis. Trimming at V came to 6 bases and at J to 1 base, leaving 14 bases not matched to a gene. The CDR3 runs to 17 residues. Molecular-barcoded quantitative 5'-RACE produced these TCR beta libraries. TCRdb re-called the 5' RACE reads with MiXCR, one entry per CDR3 protein. The data show 35,000 or so distinct CDR3 sequences, around 6% seen once. Whole-study results and caveats: Characteristic, it appeared, of ankylosing spondylitis blood was a TCR beta motif of about eight highly homologous variants. Matched synovial fluid from ankylosing spondylitis patients was reported to be enriched for disease-linked clones.

This clonotype has ten or more counts. The target antigen is unknown. Source material: blood, either unsorted or a sorted T cell fraction (not recorded which). The receptor was isolated from a male donor with ankylosing spondylitis or in good health (not recorded which). The chain has TRBV12-3 or TRBV12-4 and TRBJ2-7, with TRBD1 identical over 8 bases. The CDR3 spells CASSGQGSGSQSYEQYF. In DNA, the CDR3 is TGTGCCAGCAGCGGACAGGGTAGTGGGAGCCAATCCTACGAGCAGTACTTC.